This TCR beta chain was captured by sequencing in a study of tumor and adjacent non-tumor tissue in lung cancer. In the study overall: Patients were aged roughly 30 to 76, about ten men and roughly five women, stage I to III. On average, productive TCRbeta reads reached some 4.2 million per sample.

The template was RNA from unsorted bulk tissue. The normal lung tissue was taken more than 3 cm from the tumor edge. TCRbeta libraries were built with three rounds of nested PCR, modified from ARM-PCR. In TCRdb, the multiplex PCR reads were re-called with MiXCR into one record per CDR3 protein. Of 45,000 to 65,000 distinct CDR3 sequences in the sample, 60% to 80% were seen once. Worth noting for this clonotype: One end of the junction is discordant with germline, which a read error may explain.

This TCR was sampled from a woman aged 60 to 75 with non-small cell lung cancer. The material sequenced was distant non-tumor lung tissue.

CDR3 protein: CARSRDRNIDTQYF. The CDR3, as DNA: TGCGCCAGGAGCCGGGACCGTAACATAGATACGCAGTATTTT. This chain uses TRBV4-3 with TRBJ2-3; D possibly matches TRBD1 or TRBD2 (5 bases each). The CDR3 consists of 14 residues. Germline V gene sequence: CDR1 LGHNA, CDR2 YSLEER.